What follows are 19 T cell receptor beta chains derived from one specimen sequenced in a study of blood T cell repertoires in COVID-19 (dated by TCRdb to about 2020). Library generation was performed with the immunoSEQ multiplex PCR assay. This is the immuneACCESS table as TCRdb keeps it, with only in-frame sequences that have V and J called. A part of the clones is gone; compared with another copy, unresolved V genes explain less than half, and the rest is unexplained. In all, the sample holds some 140,000 clones, and approximately 84% of those were seen once. The top ten hold approximately 5% of the sample. The sample taken for sequencing was PBMCs or T cells enriched from blood (not recorded which). These receptors all come from a man aged 35-49 years with acute COVID-19.

This clone has only a few counts. V is TRBV4-3 and J is TRBJ2-3, with TRBD2 matching 8 bases. Germline CDR1 LGHNA, CDR2 YSLEER. Trimming cost V 0 bases and J 3 bases; bases outside gene matches: 5. This CDR3 is 16 amino acids long. As DNA, the CDR3 is TGCGCCAGCAGCCAAGAGCGGGAGGCCGCAACAGATACGCAGTATTTT. Residues: CASSQEREAATDTQYF.

V and J are TRBV7-2 and TRBJ1-2; TRBD1 is a possible D gene (5 bases). V was pared by 4 bases and J by 6 bases, with 9 bases between. Germline V lookup: CDR1 SGHTA, CDR2 FQGNSA. This CDR3 has 12 amino acids. The CDR3 protein is CASSSPRDGYTF. The CDR3 nucleotides are TGTGCCAGCAGCTCTCCCAGGGATGGCTACACCTTC. The entire variable domain, with the rest obtained from reference TRBV7-2 and TRBJ1-2, is as follows: GAGVSQSPSNKVTEKGKDVELRCDPISGHTALYWYRQSLGQGLEFLIYFQGNSAPDKSGLPSDRFSAERTGGSVSTLTIQRTQQEDSAVYLCASSSPRDGYTFGSGTRLTVV.

V is TRBV3-1 (or the pseudogene TRBV3-2) and J is TRBJ2-5, with 8 bases fitting TRBD2. Germline V gives CDR1 LGHDT, CDR2 YNNKEL (reference sequence). The ends lost 2 bases at V and 5 bases at J; junction bases unmatched: 4. The CDR3 loop spans 14 amino acids. The CDR3 spells CASSQNGRGETQYF. Here the CDR3 DNA reads TGTGCCAGCAGCCAAAACGGGAGGGGGGAGACCCAGTACTTC.

The J gene is TRBJ1-5, the V gene TRBV6-2 or TRBV6-3; 7 bases line up with TRBD1. Per the germline V gene, CDR1 is MNHEY and CDR2 is SVGEGT. The CDR3 is 15 amino acids. J gave up 4 bases and V 1 base, and 4 bases lay outside the gene matches. DNA for the CDR3: TGTGCCAGCAGTTACTGGACAGGAACGAATCAGCCCCAGCATTTT. It specifies CASSYWTGTNQPQHF.

The rearrangement joins TRBV9 to TRBJ2-7, with TRBD2 as a possible D gene (6 bases). The V end was cut by 4 bases, the J end by 1 base, with 15 bases between. Per germline, CDR1 SGDLS and CDR2 YYNGEE. This CDR3 comprises 15 residues. The CDR3 reads CASSPFRGLSYEQYF. DNA of the CDR3: TGTGCCAGCAGCCCCTTTAGGGGACTTTCCTACGAGCAGTACTTC. The entire variable domain, with the rest obtained from reference TRBV9 and TRBJ2-7, is as follows: DSGVTQTPKHLITATGQRVTLRCSPRSGDLSVYWYQQSLDQGLQFLIQYYNGEERAKGNILERFSAQQFPDLHSELNLSSLELGDSALYFCASSPFRGLSYEQYFGPGTRLTVT.

CDR3 sequence: CASSQLETNEKLFF. The CDR3, as DNA: TGTGCCAGCAGCCAACTCGAGACTAATGAAAAACTGTTTTTT. This chain connects TRBV7-9 to TRBJ1-4, with no clear D. The CDR3 is 14 amino acids. CDR1 is SEHNR and CDR2 is FQNEAQ in the germline V gene (reference sequence). The V end was cut by 5 bases, the J end by 2 bases, with 9 bases between.

This clone was seen a few times. This rearrangement joins TRBV5-1 to TRBJ2-2; TRBD1 agrees at 7 bases. The CDR3 spans 12 residues. V trimming: 1 base; J trimming: 10 bases; junction bases outside the gene matches: 1. The germline V gene has CDR1 SGHRS and CDR2 YFSETQ. CDR3 amino acids: CASSLRGPELFF. The CDR3, as DNA: TGCGCCAGCAGCTTGAGGGGGCCGGAGCTGTTTTTT.

The gene calls are TRBV19 and TRBJ2-1, with no clear D. Germline CDR1 LNHDA, CDR2 SQIVND (reference sequence). V lost 5 bases and J lost 0, with 11 bases in between. This CDR3 is 15 amino acids long. The CDR3 sequence is CASSPSLASYNEQFF. CDR3 DNA sequence: TGTGCCAGTAGTCCATCTCTGGCCTCCTACAATGAGCAGTTCTTC.

The rearrangement joins TRBV7-2 to TRBJ1-3; D is unresolved. In germline, CDR1 is SGHTA, CDR2 FQGNSA. The CDR3 is 14 amino acids. V was cut by 2 bases and J by 0 bases, with 5 bases left in between. CDR3 region: CASSLPDSGNTIYF. The CDR3 nucleotides read TGTGCCAGCAGCTTACCAGACTCTGGAAACACCATATATTTT. Full variable domain (missing parts from reference TRBV7-2 and TRBJ1-3): GAGVSQSPSNKVTEKGKDVELRCDPISGHTALYWYRQSLGQGLEFLIYFQGNSAPDKSGLPSDRFSAERTGGSVSTLTIQRTQQEDSAVYLCASSLPDSGNTIYFGEGSWLTVV.

V usage is TRBV7-9 and J usage is TRBJ2-7; possibly TRBD1 for D (6 bases). Germline V lookup: CDR1 SEHNR, CDR2 FQNEAQ (reference sequence). V dropped 4 bases and J dropped 3 bases, with 16 bases sitting between them. This CDR3 comprises 15 residues. This CDR3 is CASSSPIQGFYEQYF. DNA of the CDR3: TGTGCCAGCAGCTCCCCGATACAGGGCTTCTACGAGCAGTACTTC.

This clone was seen a few times. This chain joins TRBV11-2 and TRBJ2-7; 12 bases fit TRBD2. V was clipped by 0 bases and J by 3 bases; unmatched bases: 6. The CDR3 runs to 17 residues. Germline lookup yields CDR1 SGHAT and CDR2 FQNNGV. Here the CDR3 DNA reads TGTGCCAGCAGCTTAGATTCAACTAGCGGGGGGAGCTACGAGCAGTACTTC. It translates to CASSLDSTSGGSYEQYF.

This chain uses TRBV9 with TRBJ1-3; D is unclear. Trimming removed 3 bases at V and 0 bases at J, with 7 bases between. Per germline, CDR1 SGDLS and CDR2 YYNGEE. There are 14 residues in the CDR3. CDR3 in amino acids: CASSAGVSGNTIYF. For the CDR3, the DNA is TGTGCCAGCAGCGCAGGTGTCTCTGGAAACACCATATATTTT.

The J gene is TRBJ1-1, the V gene TRBV6-2 or TRBV6-3, with 8 bases lining up with TRBD1. J was trimmed by 10 bases and V by 0 bases; bases with no gene match: 7. In germline, CDR1 is MNHEY, CDR2 SVGEGT. The CDR3 has 14 residues. Here the CDR3 DNA reads TGTGCCAGCAGTTACTCGAATCAGGGGGCGGGAGCTTTCTTT. This gives the protein CASSYSNQGAGAFF.

The rearrangement uses TRBV12-3 or TRBV12-4 and TRBJ1-1; 7 bases fit TRBD1. V lost 5 bases, J lost 3 bases, and 3 bases stayed unmatched. This CDR3 is built from 13 residues. The CDR3 sequence is CASSRDRDTEAFF. The CDR3, as DNA: TGTGCCAGCAGTCGTGACAGGGACACTGAAGCTTTCTTT.

The chain recombines TRBV7-8 with TRBJ2-2, with 12 positions matching TRBD2. The CDR3 sequence is 17 residues long. The germline CDR1 and CDR2 sequences are SGHVS and FQNEAQ. The V gene end was trimmed by 5 bases and the J gene end by 6 bases; junction bases not matched to a gene: 10. CDR3 bases: TGTGCCAGCAGCCCCGGGACTAGCGGGTTTTACGCCGGGGAGCTGTTTTTT. Protein product: CASSPGTSGFYAGELFF.

This clone was seen a few times. V and J are TRBV3-1 (or the pseudogene TRBV3-2) and TRBJ2-5, with 8 positions matching TRBD2. The CDR3 contains 15 residues. The germline V gene has CDR1 LGHDT and CDR2 YNNKEL (reference sequence). The J segment lost 5 bases and the V segment lost 3 bases, leaving 8 bases of the junction unmatched. CDR3 sequence reads: CASSQAAGVWETQYF. The CDR3 coding sequence is TGTGCCAGCAGCCAGGCAGCGGGGGTGTGGGAGACCCAGTACTTC.

J is TRBJ2-2 and V is TRBV6-5, with 7 bases lining up with TRBD1. Germline V lookup: CDR1 MNHEY, CDR2 SVGAGI. The CDR3 consists of 15 residues. V trimming: 6 bases; J trimming: 4 bases; junction bases outside the gene matches: 8. In DNA form, the CDR3 reads TGTGCCAGCAGCCGACAGGGAGTCTTCACCGGGGAGCTGTTTTTT. It encodes CASSRQGVFTGELFF.

This chain connects TRBV7-8 to TRBJ2-1; TRBD2 might be the D (6 bases). V lost 2 bases to trimming and J lost 2 bases, with 13 bases between them. The CDR3 contains 16 residues. Per germline, CDR1 SGHVS and CDR2 FQNEAQ. The CDR3 coding sequence is TGTGCCAGCAGCTTATTAGGGACTTCGCCCTACAATGAGCAGTTCTTC. Encoded protein: CASSLLGTSPYNEQFF.

The chain links TRBV5-1 to TRBJ2-1; TRBD1 aligns across 10 bases. The germline V gene has CDR1 SGHRS and CDR2 YFSETQ. After removal of 2 bases from V and 8 bases from J, the junction contained 7 bases not matched to a gene. CDR3 length: 15 amino acids. The CDR3 region has the DNA TGCGCCAGCAGCTTTGCGACAGGGGGCGGCGATGAGCAGTTCTTC. Amino acid sequence: CASSFATGGGDEQFF. The full variable domain, in which reference TRBV5-1 and TRBJ2-1 provide the parts outside the CDR3, is KAGVTQTPRYLIKTRGQQVTLSCSPISGHRSVSWYQQTPGQGLQFLFEYFSETQRNKGNFPGRFSGRQFSNSRSEMNVSTLELGDSALYLCASSFATGGGDEQFFGPGTRLTVL.